Listed here are 28 T cell receptor beta chains from one sample, sequenced in a study of T-cell reconstitution after alpha-beta-depleted transplantation in children. Construction of the TCRbeta library involved unique molecular identifiers. TCRdb re-called the PCR reads through MiXCR, storing one row per CDR3 protein. The sample has 200,000 to 250,000 distinct CDR3 sequences; about 25% are singletons. The specimen was PBMCs, collected before TCRalphabeta/CD19-depleted stem cell transplant. The origin of the receptors is a girl aged 2 to 10 with Fanconi anemia, due to receive a stem cell transplant.

The chain uses TRBV20-1 and TRBJ2-7, with 11 nucleotides matching TRBD2. This CDR3 has 15 amino acids. Trimming cost V 4 bases and J 4 bases; bases outside gene matches: 9. Germline assignment: CDR1 DFQATT and CDR2 SNEGSKA (reference sequence). CDR3 in DNA: TGCAGTGCTAAGGTGACTAGCGGGACGTGGTACGAGCAGTACTTC. This codes for CSAKVTSGTWYEQYF.

A single count supports this clonotype. The genes are TRBV11-2 and TRBJ2-7, with 10 bases that match TRBD1. The germline CDR1 and CDR2 sequences are SGHAT and FQNNGV. The ends lost 4 bases at V and 9 bases at J; junction bases unmatched: 12. The CDR3 consists of 15 residues. As DNA, the CDR3 is TGTGCCAGCAGCTCAGGACCGACAGGGGGCTTTGTGCAGTACTTC. It codes for CASSSGPTGGFVQYF. The full variable domain, rest sourced from reference TRBV11-2 and TRBJ2-7, is EAGVAQSPRYKIIEKRQSVAFWCNPISGHATLYWYQQILGQGPKLLIQFQNNGVVDDSQLPKDRFSAERLKGVDSTLKIQPAKLEDSAVYLCASSSGPTGGFVQYFGPGTRLTVT.

This clonotype was picked up a small number of times. The chain employs TRBV7-9 and TRBJ1-6; no reliable D call. Trimming shortened V by 3 bases and J by 10 bases, and 7 bases separated the two germline ends. Germline loops: CDR1 SEHNR, CDR2 FQNEAQ (reference sequence). The CDR3 consists of 12 residues. The CDR3 reads CASSFVGSPLHF. The DNA of the CDR3 is TGTGCCAGCAGCTTTGTGGGATCACCCCTCCACTTT.

This clonotype was seen a few times. The chain recombines TRBV29-1 with TRBJ2-5; 10 bases line up with TRBD2. Germline V gene data show CDR1 as SQVTM and CDR2 as ANQGSEA. This CDR3 is 16 amino acids long. The J segment lost 1 base and the V segment lost 3 bases, leaving 8 bases of the junction unmatched. As DNA, the CDR3 is TGCAGCGTTGAGGACGAGGCTAGCGGGAGCCAAGAGACCCAGTACTTC. Its translation is CSVEDEASGSQETQYF.

There are many counts of this clonotype. The genes are TRBV29-1 and TRBJ2-1; 10 nucleotides agree with TRBD2. Germline trimming cut 3 bases from V and 4 bases from J; bases unmatched to any gene: 3. From germline, CDR1 is SQVTM and CDR2 ANQGSEA. The CDR3 is made up of 14 amino acids. The CDR3: CSVERTSGYNEQFF. The CDR3 DNA is TGCAGCGTTGAGAGGACTAGCGGTTACAATGAGCAGTTCTTC.

The rearrangement links TRBV7-2 to TRBJ2-1; the D is unclear. CDR3 length: 15 residues. With 3 bases removed from V and 1 base from J, the gap between germline ends came to 10 bases. Germline V gene data show CDR1 as SGHTA and CDR2 as FQGNSA. This chain's CDR3 is CASSFTWGSYNEQFF. CDR3 nucleotides: TGTGCCAGCAGCTTTACTTGGGGATCCTACAATGAGCAGTTCTTC.

This clonotype was counted many times. This chain connects TRBV20-1 to TRBJ2-5, with 9 bases lining up with TRBD2. Germline V gene lookup returns CDR1 DFQATT and CDR2 SNEGSKA (reference sequence). Trimming removed 6 bases from V and 7 bases from J; junction bases left unmatched: 15. The CDR3 runs to 15 residues. DNA for the CDR3: TGCAGTGCCCCTTTGTTGCGGGGGGGCAGCGGGACCCAGTACTTC. Protein sequence: CSAPLLRGGSGTQYF.

This clonotype was counted a single time. The J gene is TRBJ1-2, the V gene TRBV19; 8 bases are shared with TRBD1. Germline V gene sequence: CDR1 LNHDA, CDR2 SQIVND (reference sequence). The trim removed 3 bases at V and 7 bases at J, leaving 13 bases unmatched. This CDR3 is 16 amino acids long. The CDR3 region is CASSIYRGTSSSGYTF. The CDR3 DNA reads as TGTGCCAGTAGTATCTACAGGGGGACGTCATCAAGTGGCTACACCTTC.

The V call is TRBV2, the J call TRBJ2-2; a weak D match, TRBD2 (6 bases). Germline CDR1 is SNHLY and CDR2 is FYNNEI. The CDR3 runs to 14 residues. The V gene lost 4 bases and the J gene lost 3 bases, with 9 bases spanning the gap. The CDR3 sequence is CASSGDSYTGELFF. DNA of the CDR3: TGTGCCAGCAGTGGGGACTCCTACACCGGGGAGCTGTTTTTT.

This clonotype was seen a handful of times. J is TRBJ1-2 and V is TRBV27; 8 bases are shared with TRBD1. The CDR3 is 14 residues long. Per germline, CDR1 MNHEY and CDR2 SMNVEV (reference sequence). The junction had 6 bases not matched to a gene; V was cut back by 7 bases and J by 2 bases. CDR3 loop: CASKRTGPNYGYTF. The CDR3, as DNA: TGTGCCAGCAAGCGGACAGGGCCAAACTATGGCTACACCTTC.

The rearrangement uses TRBV7-7 and TRBJ2-5, with 9 positions matching TRBD2. This CDR3 spans 15 amino acids. Germline values: CDR1 SSHAT, CDR2 FNYEAQ (reference sequence). Trimming removed 3 bases from V and 5 bases from J; junction bases left unmatched: 7. The CDR3 coding sequence is TGTGCCAGCAGCTTTAGCGGGAGCTGGGGGGAGACCCAGTACTTC. The encoded protein is CASSFSGSWGETQYF.

Only one count was recorded for this clonotype. The chain recombines TRBV20-1 with TRBJ2-7; TRBD1 matches 9 bases. In germline, CDR1 is DFQATT, CDR2 SNEGSKA (reference sequence). The ends lost 6 bases at V and 0 bases at J; junction bases unmatched: 3. The CDR3 is 13 residues long. The DNA for the CDR3 is TGCAGTGCGGGGACAGGGAACTCCTACGAGCAGTACTTC. This codes for CSAGTGNSYEQYF.

V and J are TRBV29-1 and TRBJ1-4; D possibly corresponds to TRBD1 (5 bases). The germline gives CDR1 SQVTM, CDR2 ANQGSEA. V dropped 6 bases and J dropped 0 bases, with 8 bases sitting between them. The CDR3 runs to 13 residues. The CDR3 DNA reads TGCAGCGTCCTGGGACCAACTAATGAAAAACTGTTTTTT. Protein sequence: CSVLGPTNEKLFF. The full variable domain, completed using reference TRBV29-1 and TRBJ1-4, is SAVISQKPSRDICQRGTSLTIQCQVDSQVTMMFWYRQQPGQSLTLIATANQGSEATYESGFVIDKFPISRPNLTFSTLTVSNMSPEDSSIYLCSVLGPTNEKLFFGSGTQLSVL.

V gene TRBV20-1 combines with J gene TRBJ1-3; D not resolved. Trimming cost V 0 bases and J 4 bases, with 10 bases left between them. In germline, CDR1 is DFQATT, CDR2 SNEGSKA (reference sequence). The CDR3 totals 14 residues. The CDR3 protein is CSARDPTVGNTIYF. The CDR3, as DNA: TGCAGTGCTAGAGATCCTACAGTGGGAAACACCATATATTTT.

This clonotype was counted many times. The CDR3 DNA sequence: TGCAGCGCAGAAACTTTCGGACTAGCGGGTATCACAGATACGCAGTATTTT. It translates to CSAETFGLAGITDTQYF. The chain is built from TRBV29-1 and TRBJ2-3, with TRBD2 matching over 11 bases. CDR1 and CDR2 from the germline V gene are SQVTM and ANQGSEA. The CDR3 extends over 17 amino acids. Trimming at V came to 7 bases and at J to 2 bases, leaving 14 bases not matched to a gene.

This clonotype occurred many times. V and J are TRBV28 and TRBJ2-5; D gene ambiguous. In germline, CDR1 is MDHEN, CDR2 SYDVKM. CDR3 length equals 18 residues. V was cut by 4 bases and J by 2 bases, with 23 bases left in between. In DNA, the CDR3 is TGTGCCAGCAGTTACCCCCGCATCGGAGACGGTGAACAAGAGACCCAGTACTTC. Translated: CASSYPRIGDGEQETQYF.

The table lists this clonotype with many counts. The chain combines TRBV12-3 or TRBV12-4 with TRBJ2-1, with 8 bases identical to TRBD2. V trimming: 5 bases; J trimming: 8 bases; junction bases outside the gene matches: 8. The CDR3 has 14 residues. The CDR3 reads CASSTGLVVHEQFF. CDR3 sequence (DNA): TGTGCCAGCAGTACGGGACTAGTCGTCCATGAGCAGTTCTTC.

The chain links TRBV28 to TRBJ1-1, with D maybe TRBD1 (5 bases). V dropped 5 bases and J dropped 4 bases, with 11 bases sitting between them. This CDR3 is 13 amino acids long. The germline gives CDR1 MDHEN, CDR2 SYDVKM. The CDR3 region is CASSVTASTEAFF. In DNA form, the CDR3 reads TGTGCCAGCAGTGTGACAGCCAGCACTGAAGCTTTCTTT.

The sample holds many counts of this clonotype. The chain is built from TRBV27 and TRBJ2-1; no firm D call. Trimming cost V 5 bases and J 8 bases, with 13 bases left between them. Germline V lookup: CDR1 MNHEY, CDR2 SMNVEV (reference sequence). CDR3 length: 13 residues. The CDR3 protein is CASSLTLGYEQFF. CDR3 coding DNA: TGTGCCAGCAGTCTCACATTGGGGTATGAGCAGTTCTTC.

The chain recombines TRBV29-1 with TRBJ1-2, with 7 bases aligning to TRBD1. Germline V CDR1 and CDR2: SQVTM, ANQGSEA. With V trimmed by 3 bases and J by 2 bases, 9 bases remained unmatched. The CDR3 is made up of 15 amino acids. The CDR3 DNA reads as TGCAGCGTTGAGGCCCGACAGGGAGGAAACTATGGCTACACCTTC. This gives the protein CSVEARQGGNYGYTF.

The table lists this clonotype with many counts. The chain uses TRBV10-3 and TRBJ2-7; weak D call: TRBD1 (5 bases). Per germline, CDR1 ENHRY and CDR2 SYGVKD. CDR3 length: 15 amino acids. Trimming cost V 0 bases and J 3 bases, with 12 bases left between them. CDR3 bases: TGTGCCATCAGTGAGTCGATAGGGGTGAGCTACGAGCAGTACTTC. Protein product: CAISESIGVSYEQYF.

This clonotype appeared many times. This chain links TRBV29-1 with TRBJ2-5, with a weak D call TRBD2 (6 bases). The ends were cut back, 0 bases at V and 3 bases at J, with 8 bases in the middle. The CDR3 length is 13 residues. CDR1 and CDR2 (germline): SQVTM, ANQGSEA. CDR3 in DNA: TGCAGCGTTGAAGACGGGGAGGAAGAGACCCAGTACTTC. Its protein product is CSVEDGEEETQYF. The variable domain in full, completed from reference TRBV29-1 and TRBJ2-5, reads SAVISQKPSRDICQRGTSLTIQCQVDSQVTMMFWYRQQPGQSLTLIATANQGSEATYESGFVIDKFPISRPNLTFSTLTVSNMSPEDSSIYLCSVEDGEEETQYFGPGTRLLVL.

This clonotype was seen at least ten times. The J gene is TRBJ2-1, the V gene TRBV6-5; 7 bases match TRBD2. Germline assignment: CDR1 MNHEY and CDR2 SVGAGI. V shed 2 bases and J 5 bases; nucleotides not matched to a gene: 3. The CDR3 runs 14 residues. The CDR3 bases are TGTGCCAGCAGTTACCGGGGGGACCACAATGAGCAGTTCTTC. Translation gives CASSYRGDHNEQFF.

Here the CDR3 reads CAWSVQGGTANEKLFF. Written as DNA, the CDR3 is TGTGCCTGGAGTGTACAGGGCGGGACAGCTAATGAAAAACTGTTTTTT. This chain connects TRBV30 to TRBJ1-4, with 7 bases matching TRBD1. J was trimmed by 3 bases and V by 0 bases; bases with no gene match: 7. This CDR3 comprises 16 residues. Germline CDR1 is GTSNPN and CDR2 is SVGIG (reference sequence).

This clonotype has a handful of counts. V gene TRBV25-1 combines with J gene TRBJ2-3; D gene uncertain. Trimming shortened V by 2 bases and J by 1 base, and 4 bases separated the two germline ends. CDR1 and CDR2 from the germline V gene are MGHDK and SYGVNS. The CDR3 is 13 residues long. The CDR3 reads CASSEIGTDTQYF. CDR3 DNA: TGTGCCAGCAGTGAAATCGGCACAGATACGCAGTATTTT.

The rearrangement links TRBV6-5 to TRBJ2-5; 8 bases align to TRBD1. The CDR3 extends over 17 amino acids. Germline V gene data show CDR1 as MNHEY and CDR2 as SVGAGI. V gave up 2 bases and J gave up 3 bases; unmatched junction bases: 11. The chain's CDR3 is CASSYTDRAPKKETQYF. The CDR3 nucleotides are TGTGCCAGCAGTTACACGGACAGGGCTCCCAAGAAAGAGACCCAGTACTTC.

This clonotype has ten or more counts. The chain is built from TRBV12-3 or TRBV12-4 and TRBJ2-1; 8 nucleotides agree with TRBD2. V lost 2 bases, J lost 5 bases, and 5 bases stayed unmatched. CDR3 length: 15 amino acids. This chain's CDR3 is CASSLHPGGNNEQFF. The CDR3 DNA is TGTGCCAGCAGTTTACATCCGGGAGGGAACAATGAGCAGTTCTTC.

The rearrangement joins TRBV6-5 to TRBJ1-5; no clear D gene. Trimming cost V 0 bases and J 1 base, with 10 bases left between them. The CDR3 length is 16 residues. Germline V gene data show CDR1 as MNHEY and CDR2 as SVGAGI. The CDR3 coding sequence is TGTGCCAGCAGTTACTCGAGTAGGTTAAGCAATCAGCCCCAGCATTTT. It specifies CASSYSSRLSNQPQHF.